The 10 T cell receptor beta chains given below trace back to one sample, sequenced in a study of long-term antiretroviral therapy in people with HIV. Researchers ran immunoSEQ v3.0 at survey level. Libraries were prepared by immunoSEQ multiplex PCR; TCRdb keeps only in-frame clonotypes and omits some of them. The data contain approximately 25,000 clones, around 79% of them seen just once; the ten biggest clones take up 10%. Source: unsorted PBMCs, taken 1.2 years after starting antiretroviral therapy. Receptors were obtained from a middle-aged woman with HIV.

The chain recombines TRBV5-1 with TRBJ1-1, with TRBD1 matching 7 bases. The CDR3 is made up of 16 amino acids. V was clipped by 4 bases and J by 0 bases; unmatched bases: 9. Germline CDR1 is SGHRS and CDR2 is YFSETQ. CDR3 DNA sequence: TGCGCCAGCAGCCCGTTACTTCAGGGGGTGAACACTGAAGCTTTCTTT. Protein sequence: CASSPLLQGVNTEAFF.

The CDR3 region has the DNA TGTGCCACCAGCAGAGGGCAGGCAAGAGGCTACACCTTC. Translation: CATSRGQARGYTF. V usage is TRBV15 and J usage is TRBJ1-2, with unresolved D. The CDR3 is 13 amino acids. The germline V gene encodes CDR1 LNHNV and CDR2 YYDKDF (reference sequence). Trimming took 1 base from V and 8 from J, leaving 11 bases between them.

The chain uses TRBV29-1 and TRBJ1-1, with unresolved D. V lost 0 bases to trimming and J lost 6 bases, with 11 bases between them. The CDR3 contains 13 residues. CDR1 and CDR2 from the germline V gene are SQVTM and ANQGSEA. For the CDR3, the DNA is TGCAGCGTTGAAGATGGTAGGTCGGCTGAAGCTTTCTTT. Translating it yields CSVEDGRSAEAFF.

The chain combines TRBV6-1 with TRBJ1-4, with D maybe TRBD1 (6 bases). Germline V gives CDR1 MNHNS, CDR2 SASEGT. The CDR3 runs to 15 residues. V was pared by 4 bases and J by 5 bases, with 14 bases between. The CDR3, as DNA: TGTGCCAGCAGTGGGAGGGGGGCCGAGAATGAAAAACTGTTTTTT. This gives the protein CASSGRGAENEKLFF.

The chain recombines TRBV14 with TRBJ1-3; no reliable D call. V lost 1 base to trimming and J lost 5 bases, with 0 bases between them. CDR3 length: 11 residues. In germline, CDR1 is SGHDN, CDR2 FVKESK. The CDR3 nucleotides are TGTGCCAGCAGCCAAGGAAACACCATATATTTT. Its translation: CASSQGNTIYF.

The chain carries TRBV27 and TRBJ1-2; D is perhaps TRBD1 (6 bases). CDR3 length: 16 residues. The germline V gene encodes CDR1 MNHEY and CDR2 SMNVEV (reference sequence). Deletions cut 1 base from V and 6 bases from J, with 18 bases between. The CDR3 DNA follows: TGTGCCAGCAGTTTATTAGGGGGAGGACAGAGCCATGGCTACACCTTC. This encodes CASSLLGGGQSHGYTF.

The sample holds a few counts of this clone. Germline and junction disagree at one end, which may indicate a read error. The V gene is TRBV7-9, the J gene TRBJ1-2; D may be TRBD1 (6 bases). Looked up from germline, CDR1 is SEHNR and CDR2 is FQNEAQ (reference sequence). The length of the CDR3 is 13 residues. CDR3 sequence: CASSYTDRPVPLF. For the CDR3, the DNA is TGTGCCAGCAGCTACACCGACAGGCCGGTCCCCCTCTTC.

The chain recombines TRBV6-1 with TRBJ1-1; TRBD1 aligns across 9 bases. V lost 7 bases, J lost 6 bases, and 9 bases stayed unmatched. Germline V gives CDR1 MNHNS, CDR2 SASEGT. The CDR3 is 14 amino acids. The CDR3 region is CASNHRGRGSEAFF. The CDR3 DNA is TGTGCCAGCAACCACAGGGGGCGCGGCTCTGAAGCTTTCTTT.

In this sample, this clone turned up once. The chain couples TRBV5-1 to TRBJ2-3; possibly TRBD1 for D (6 bases). Germline CDR1 and CDR2: SGHRS and YFSETQ. The CDR3 has 16 amino acids. Between the trimmed V and J ends, which lost 2 bases and 3 bases, there was a span of 16 bases. This CDR3 reads CASSLIRTVPTDTQYF. CDR3 nucleotide sequence: TGCGCCAGCAGCTTAATAAGGACAGTCCCAACAGATACGCAGTATTTT. The full variable domain, completed using reference TRBV5-1 and TRBJ2-3, is KAGVTQTPRYLIKTRGQQVTLSCSPISGHRSVSWYQQTPGQGLQFLFEYFSETQRNKGNFPGRFSGRQFSNSRSEMNVSTLELGDSALYLCASSLIRTVPTDTQYFGPGTRLTVL.

This clone has just a few counts. The V and J genes are TRBV25-1 and TRBJ2-7; no clear D. CDR1 is MGHDK, CDR2 SYGVNS, per germline. V gave up 7 bases and J gave up 1 base, with 8 bases separating them. This CDR3 comprises 12 residues. The CDR3 loop reads CASKKDSYEQYF. The CDR3 nucleotides read TGTGCCAGCAAGAAAGATTCCTACGAGCAGTACTTC.